This T cell receptor beta chain came from a study of tumor-infiltrating lymphocytes in oesophageal squamous cell carcinoma. The V end was cut by 5 bases, the J end by 0 bases, with 14 bases between. There are 16 residues in the CDR3. Germline V gene sequence: CDR1 MDHEN, CDR2 SYDVKM. TCRdb re-derived calls from the PCR reads in MiXCR, one entry per CDR3 protein. The data show roughly 20,000 distinct CDR3 sequences, around 33% seen once. This clonotype has a count of ten or more. The sample was esophageal tumor tissue. The TCR comes from a male donor with esophageal squamous cell carcinoma. This rearrangement joins TRBV28 to TRBJ1-3; D gene uncertain. The CDR3 reads CASSPGSISSGNTIYF. CDR3 bases: TGTGCCAGCAGTCCCGGGTCGATCAGCTCTGGAAACACCATATATTTT.